The T cell receptor beta chain described here comes from a study of blood T cell repertoires in COVID-19. Individuals drawn from 20 to 30 US areas were roughly 18 to 89 years old. Participant-given clinical history determined each cohort assignment. The protocol was immunoSEQ multiplex PCR, while the TCRdb copy is restricted to in-frame clones and leaves out a portion. The sample holds about 430,000 clones, roughly 90% seen once. This CDR3 spans 16 amino acids. The germline V gene has CDR1 LGHNA and CDR2 YNFKEQ. Trimming shortened V by 4 bases and J by 0 bases, and 15 bases separated the two germline ends.

The sequencing input was PBMCs or T cells enriched from blood (not recorded which). V and J are TRBV4-2 and TRBJ2-5; perhaps TRBD1 as D (5 bases). This TCR derives from a woman younger than 30 who had been exposed to COVID-19. CDR3 residues: CASSPSDNPYQETQYF. The CDR3 DNA sequence: TGTGCCAGCAGCCCGTCGGACAACCCGTACCAAGAGACCCAGTACTTC.